This T cell receptor (beta chain) was sequenced during a study of CD8 T cells in ankylosing spondylitis. Regarding the study as a whole: Some of the motif variants had earlier been found in reactive arthritis patients' fluid and blood. Reported data indicate significant enrichment of disease-linked clones within matched ankylosing spondylitis synovial fluid. Roughly eight highly homologous variants made up a TCR beta motif that seemed to typify ankylosing spondylitis blood. Disease-linked clones were found to be CD8+ and relatively rare in peripheral blood.

In the case of this clonotype: Its target is unknown.

Each TCR beta library was made by quantitative 5'-RACE that incorporated molecular barcodes. TCRdb used MiXCR to reprocess the 5' RACE reads, holding one entry per CDR3 protein. Among roughly 370,000 distinct CDR3 sequences listed, approximately 20% were seen once. Germline CDR1 LNHDA, CDR2 SQIVND (reference sequence). Trimming removed 3 bases from V and 8 bases from J, with 16 bases in between. This CDR3 is 14 amino acids long. Specimen: blood, either unsorted or a sorted T cell fraction (not recorded which). This receptor was identified in a male donor with ankylosing spondylitis. The J gene is TRBJ1-2, the V gene TRBV19; a possible D gene is TRBD1 (6 bases). The CDR3 coding sequence is TGTGCCAGTAGTATCACAGGGCTCCTGGAGGGCTACACCTTC. This sequence encodes CASSITGLLEGYTF.